This TCR beta chain was sequenced during a study of shared clonotypes between healthy human individuals. Study details: Researchers assigned three CD4 naive, three CD4 memory, two CD8 naive and one CD8 memory plate to each donor.

Data came from immunoSEQ multiplex PCR; TCRdb stores just in-frame clones and leaves some out. The table shows more than 2,000,000 clones, with over 90% occurring only once. Naive CD45RA+ and memory CD45RA-negative subsets were split from CD4+ cells. The V gene lost 6 bases and the J gene lost 6 bases, with 15 bases spanning the gap. Germline CDR1 SGHTA, CDR2 FQGNSA. CDR3 length: 14 amino acids. This receptor was obtained from a man between 18 and 29 years old in good health. Some clones in this sample may be carry-over from other donors' samples. V and J are TRBV7-2 and TRBJ2-1; D ambiguous. Sequenced input: naive CD4+ T cells from PBMCs. Subset defined: CD45RA+ positively selected. CDR3 nucleotides: TGTGCCAGCAGGTTGGCGAGCTCATTCAATGAGCAGTTCTTC. It specifies CASRLASSFNEQFF.